The 28 T cell receptor beta chains given below trace back to one sample, sequenced in a study of blood T cells in healthy people across ages. Through a sample-barcoded 5' primer and a J-beta primer mix, a second PCR was run for about 6 to 12 cycles. TCRdb ran MiXCR on the 5' RACE reads and lists one entry per CDR3 protein. The sample comprises roughly 1.6 million distinct CDR3 sequences, roughly 32% of which are singletons, and about 11% rests with the top ten. Sequencing was carried out using blood. The receptors were sampled from a young woman in good health.

The chain carries TRBV9 and TRBJ2-1, with 10 bases matching TRBD2. The CDR3 consists of 15 residues. Germline values: CDR1 SGDLS, CDR2 YYNGEE. Losses at the gene ends were 3 bases for V and 5 bases for J; bases not matched to a gene: 5. CDR3 in amino acids: CASSAPSGGDNEQFF. The CDR3 nucleotides read TGTGCCAGCAGCGCCCCTAGCGGGGGAGACAATGAGCAGTTCTTC.

The rearrangement joins TRBV15 to TRBJ2-7, with 9 bases aligning to TRBD2. V lost 0 bases and J lost 0; bases outside the gene matches: 6. This CDR3 has 17 residues. Germline CDR1 reads LNHNV; CDR2 reads YYDKDF (reference sequence). The CDR3 sequence: CATSRDRLAGSSYEQYF. CDR3 DNA: TGTGCCACCAGCAGAGATCGGCTAGCGGGGTCCTCCTACGAGCAGTACTTC.

The chain is built from TRBV27 and TRBJ2-7, with TRBD2 identical over 8 bases. V trimming: 5 bases; J trimming: 4 bases; junction bases outside the gene matches: 13. This CDR3 contains 16 residues. The V gene's germline CDR1 is MNHEY and CDR2 SMNVEV (reference sequence). The CDR3 nucleotides read TGTGCCAGCAGTGCTAGGACTAGCAGTAGTTCTTACGAGCAGTACTTC. This translates into CASSARTSSSSYEQYF.

This clonotype was seen a handful of times. The chain employs TRBV25-1 and TRBJ2-2, with 7 bases identical to TRBD2. Germline CDR1 is MGHDK and CDR2 is SYGVNS. Trimming removed 6 bases from V and 9 bases from J; junction bases left unmatched: 13. The CDR3 consists of 15 residues. In nucleotides, the CDR3 is TGTGCCAGCAGAGGAGAGCGGGGAGGCCTACGGGAGCTGTTTTTT. Translated: CASRGERGGLRELFF.

The chain combines TRBV20-1 with TRBJ1-2, with TRBD1 matching 7 bases. The CDR3 is 12 residues long. From germline, CDR1 is DFQATT and CDR2 SNEGSKA (reference sequence). V was pared by 6 bases and J by 7 bases, with 8 bases of the junction left unmatched. CDR3 DNA sequence: TGCAGTGCCCGCAAAGGGGGCCGTGGCTACACCTTC. The encoded protein is CSARKGGRGYTF.

The rearrangement joins TRBV6-2 or TRBV6-3 to TRBJ1-2; D is ambiguous. Germline CDR1 and CDR2: MNHEY and SVGEGT. V was shortened by 4 bases and J by 3 bases, with 9 bases between the two germline ends. This CDR3 has 13 residues. DNA for the CDR3: TGTGCCAGCAGTTTTGGCACATACTATGGCTACACCTTC. It encodes CASSFGTYYGYTF.

This clonotype showed up just a few times. The chain couples TRBV18 to TRBJ1-1, with TRBD1 identical over 8 bases. The junction had 10 bases not matched to a gene; V was cut back by 3 bases and J by 10 bases. CDR3 size: 14 residues. Germline CDR1 reads KGHSH; CDR2 reads LQKENI. The CDR3 loop reads CASSPAGTGARAFF. CDR3 DNA: TGTGCCAGCTCACCTGCGGGGACAGGAGCTAGAGCTTTCTTT.

The table lists this clonotype with a few counts. CDR3 bases: TGCGCCAGCAGGACGGGACAGGGGACAGATACGCAGTATTTT. Translating gives CASRTGQGTDTQYF. V usage is TRBV5-1 and J usage is TRBJ2-3; 10 bases map to TRBD1. This CDR3 is built from 14 residues. V was pared by 5 bases and J by 3 bases, with 3 bases of the junction left unmatched. Germline CDR1 and CDR2: SGHRS and YFSETQ.

The chain is built from TRBV7-9 and TRBJ2-1, with TRBD1 identical over 7 bases. Germline loops: CDR1 SEHNR, CDR2 FQNEAQ (reference sequence). This CDR3 spans 16 amino acids. After removal of 4 bases from V and 4 bases from J, the junction contained 10 bases not matched to a gene. The DNA for the CDR3 is TGTGCCAGCAGCTCGGAACGGGACAGTAAGTACAATGAGCAGTTCTTC. Translated, it gives CASSSERDSKYNEQFF.

V and J are TRBV7-3 and TRBJ2-1, with 9 bases lining up with TRBD2. CDR1 is SGHTA and CDR2 is FQGTGA in the germline V gene. Trimming cost V 1 base and J 5 bases; bases outside gene matches: 6. CDR3 size: 16 residues. CDR3 nucleotides: TGTGCCAGCAGCTTAAATGCGGGGGGGTCTCACAATGAGCAGTTCTTC. Encoded protein: CASSLNAGGSHNEQFF.

The chain carries TRBV5-1 and TRBJ2-5, with D perhaps matching TRBD1 (5 bases). The J call may be in error: the DNA end matches TRBJ2-7 better. Germline V lookup: CDR1 SGHRS, CDR2 YFSETQ. This CDR3 is built from 12 residues. CDR3 in amino acids: CASRVTEYEQYF. The CDR3 DNA reads TGCGCCAGCAGGGTGACAGAATACGAGCAGTACTTC.

There are a few counts of this clonotype. The gene calls are TRBV20-1 and TRBJ2-1, with TRBD1 as a possible D gene (5 bases). Trimming cost V 3 bases and J 7 bases, with 19 bases left between them. CDR3 size: 15 residues. CDR1 is DFQATT and CDR2 is SNEGSKA in the germline V gene (reference sequence). The CDR3 DNA reads as TGCAGTGCTAGGCTACAGGTCACTGGGAAGAATGAGCAGTTCTTC. It specifies CSARLQVTGKNEQFF.

The chain carries TRBV5-1 and TRBJ1-4; 7 nucleotides agree with TRBD1. There are 16 residues in the CDR3. The J segment lost 4 bases and the V segment lost 2 bases, leaving 8 bases of the junction unmatched. Germline CDR1 is SGHRS and CDR2 is YFSETQ. The CDR3 loop is CASSLLTGTFNEKLFF. The CDR3 coding sequence is TGCGCCAGCAGCTTATTGACAGGGACCTTTAATGAAAAACTGTTTTTT.

This chain uses TRBV20-1 with TRBJ2-4; D ambiguous. Gene TRBJ2-7 matches the end of the DNA better, so the J call may be wrong. Germline V gene lookup returns CDR1 DFQATT and CDR2 SNEGSKA (reference sequence). This CDR3 spans 14 amino acids. The CDR3 DNA reads TGCAGTGCTAGAGATGTACTGAAATCCTACGAGCAGTACTTC. This encodes CSARDVLKSYEQYF.

This clonotype was seen a handful of times. The J gene is TRBJ2-1, the V gene TRBV12-3 or TRBV12-4, with D perhaps matching TRBD2 (5 bases). This CDR3 region has 14 residues. V was pared by 6 bases and J by 2 bases, with 11 bases between. CDR3 coding DNA: TGTGCCAGCAGCACCACTAGTACCTACAATGAGCAGTTCTTC. Residues: CASSTTSTYNEQFF.

This clonotype has a handful of counts. The chain carries TRBV18 and TRBJ2-1; D gene uncertain. The CDR3 runs 16 residues. Germline assignment: CDR1 KGHSH and CDR2 LQKENI. Trimming stripped 2 bases from V and 0 bases from J, with 11 bases between. The CDR3 region has the DNA TGTGCCAGCTCACCAGGGTTCGGCGGCTCCTACAATGAGCAGTTCTTC. Amino acids: CASSPGFGGSYNEQFF.

The rearrangement joins TRBV4-3 to TRBJ2-1; 10 bases are shared with TRBD2. The CDR3 loop spans 17 amino acids. The germline CDR1 and CDR2 sequences are LGHNA and YSLEER. The ends lost 0 bases at V and 3 bases at J; junction bases unmatched: 5. The CDR3 region is CASSQDQSGGDYNEQFF. In DNA, the CDR3 is TGCGCCAGCAGCCAAGATCAGAGCGGGGGGGACTACAATGAGCAGTTCTTC.

Turning to this clonotype: A much larger clone lies one base from this, so it may be a read error. The chain has TRBV15 and TRBJ2-5; the match to TRBD1 covers 8 bases. The CDR3 runs to 14 residues. Per the germline V gene, CDR1 is LNHNV and CDR2 is YYDKDF (reference sequence). With V trimmed by 5 bases and J by 4 bases, 6 bases remained unmatched. The CDR3, as DNA: TGTGCCACCAGCCCCAGGGGGCAGGGAGAGACCCAGTACTTC. Amino acids: CATSPRGQGETQYF.

The V gene is TRBV20-1, the J gene TRBJ2-3; the D is unclear. V was shortened by 4 bases and J by 4 bases, with 18 bases between the two germline ends. The length of the CDR3 is 15 residues. CDR1 is DFQATT and CDR2 is SNEGSKA in the germline V gene (reference sequence). This CDR3 reads CSATAGFGQADTQYF. As DNA, the CDR3 is TGCAGTGCTACCGCCGGCTTCGGGCAAGCAGATACGCAGTATTTT.

This rearrangement joins TRBV5-5 to TRBJ2-7; 8 nucleotides line up with TRBD1. The CDR3 has 18 residues. Germline trimming cut 3 bases from V and 0 bases from J; bases unmatched to any gene: 14. Germline CDR1 and CDR2: SGHKS and YYEKEE (reference sequence). This CDR3 reads CASSYKNGGQGFSYEQYF. The CDR3 DNA reads TGTGCCAGCAGCTACAAGAACGGCGGACAGGGATTCTCCTACGAGCAGTACTTC.

The chain has TRBV12-3 or TRBV12-4 and TRBJ1-1, with TRBD1 matching 11 bases. This CDR3 region has 17 residues. Unmatched junction bases numbered 7, after V lost 3 bases and J lost 1 base. The DNA of the CDR3 is TGTGCCAGCAGTTTTCGGACAGGGGGCATGGGGAACACTGAAGCTTTCTTT. Protein sequence: CASSFRTGGMGNTEAFF.

The sample holds a few counts of this clonotype. The genes are TRBV10-3 and TRBJ2-5; D might be TRBD1 (6 bases). V dropped 10 bases and J dropped 4 bases, with 16 bases sitting between them. The CDR3 totals 13 residues. The germline V gene has CDR1 ENHRY and CDR2 SYGVKD. The CDR3 DNA follows: TGTGCCACCAAGCCCAGGGGCGCAGAGACCCAGTACTTC. Protein sequence: CATKPRGAETQYF.

The CDR3 DNA reads as TGCAGTGCTAGAAGGGCGGGGGGGTTCTACGAGCAGTACTTC. Its protein is CSARRAGGFYEQYF. This sequence joins TRBV20-1 and TRBJ2-7, with TRBD2 identical over 9 bases. The junction had 5 bases not matched to a gene; V was cut back by 2 bases and J by 3 bases. The CDR3 length is 14 residues. Germline loops: CDR1 DFQATT, CDR2 SNEGSKA (reference sequence).

This clonotype was observed at least ten times. This chain connects TRBV7-2 to TRBJ2-3; TRBD1 agrees at 7 bases. V lost 4 bases, J lost 1 base, and 5 bases stayed unmatched. CDR3 size: 15 residues. Germline CDR1 and CDR2: SGHTA and FQGNSA. The DNA for the CDR3 is TGTGCCAGCAGCTCGTCGGGACAGCGCACAGATACGCAGTATTTT. It is translated as CASSSSGQRTDTQYF.

This clonotype showed up just a few times. The gene calls are TRBV6-5 and TRBJ1-2, with D hard to call. Trimming pared 11 bases from V and 8 bases from J, leaving 18 bases between. Per germline, CDR1 MNHEY and CDR2 SVGAGI. CDR3 length: 12 amino acids. This chain's CDR3 is CACKGAVGGYTF. The CDR3, as DNA: TGTGCCTGTAAGGGCGCAGTAGGGGGCTACACCTTC.

The CDR3 region has the DNA TGTGCCAGCAGTTTACCGGGTAGGAAAGAAAAACTGTTTTTT. It translates to CASSLPGRKEKLFF. The chain joins TRBV12-3 or TRBV12-4 to TRBJ1-4; D uncertain. The CDR3 is 14 amino acids. Trimming stripped 2 bases from V and 8 bases from J, with 12 bases between.

CDR3 nucleotides: TGTGCCAGCAGCACTAGCCGGGAGAGGGCTCGGGGCTACACCTTC. This codes for CASSTSRERARGYTF. The chain links TRBV11-2 to TRBJ1-2; D is uncertain. V was clipped by 5 bases and J by 8 bases, with 21 bases between them. In germline, CDR1 is SGHAT, CDR2 FQNNGV. CDR3 length equals 15 residues. Full variable domain (outside the CDR3, taken from reference TRBV11-2 and TRBJ1-2): EAGVAQSPRYKIIEKRQSVAFWCNPISGHATLYWYQQILGQGPKLLIQFQNNGVVDDSQLPKDRFSAERLKGVDSTLKIQPAKLEDSAVYLCASSTSRERARGYTFGSGTRLTVV.

This clonotype was seen only a few times. V gene TRBV24-1 combines with J gene TRBJ2-2; D is unclear. Germline CDR1 is KGHDR and CDR2 is SFDVKD. Trimming left V 8 bases short and J 5 bases short, with 11 bases between. CDR3 length: 13 residues. The CDR3 DNA reads as TGTGCCACCACCGGCCCTGGGACCGGGGAGCTGTTTTTT. It yields the protein CATTGPGTGELFF.